This TCR beta chain was captured by sequencing in a study of human T cells and chemical hapten exposure. About the study: Donors were sensitized with 2% DPC on the upper inner arm. Patients additionally received therapeutic doses of diphenylcyclopropenone on the scalp once a week, and this continued throughout the approximately 25-week study.

What the library attached to individual cDNA molecules were unique molecular identifiers. TCRdb re-derived calls from the RACE reads in MiXCR, one entry per CDR3 protein. The data hold roughly 380,000 distinct CDR3 sequences, with nearly 5% observed a single time. Time point specified: patch test 1, 2 weeks after DPC sensitization. Documented treatment: therapeutic diphenylcyclopropenone sensitization with weekly scalp DPC. The sequence was obtained from a woman aged 50 to 60 with alopecia areata. Some clones in this sample may be carry-over from other donors' samples. This material consisted of whole blood, taken in connection with sensitization to the hapten diphenylcyclopropenone (DPC).

The CDR3 region has the DNA TGCAGTGCCTACGGGGGACAGGGTCAAGATACGCAGTATTTT. Translating gives CSAYGGQGQDTQYF. The genes are TRBV20-1 and TRBJ2-3; 9 nucleotides line up with TRBD1. CDR1 DFQATT and CDR2 SNEGSKA come from the germline V gene (reference sequence). The CDR3 is 14 residues long. V was pared by 6 bases and J by 5 bases, with 9 bases of the junction left unmatched.